A single sample gave rise to the 13 T cell receptor beta chains below, sequenced in a study of cytomegalovirus exposure and HLA in healthy donors. 13 Jbeta primers and 60 Vbeta primers were used for the PCR. The table came from immunoSEQ multiplex PCR; TCRdb's copy has only in-frame clones and leaves some out. The table has some 150,000 clones, about 86% seen once. Material: PBMCs. The source of these receptors is a woman under 40 in good health and CMV-seronegative.

The V call is TRBV9, the J call TRBJ2-3; 10 bases fit TRBD2. This CDR3 contains 15 residues. Looked up from germline, CDR1 is SGDLS and CDR2 is YYNGEE. The trim removed 4 bases at V and 4 bases at J, leaving 6 bases unmatched. The CDR3 sequence is CASSPPSGSPDTQYF. The DNA for the CDR3 is TGTGCCAGCAGCCCCCCTAGCGGGAGCCCAGATACGCAGTATTTT.

DNA of the CDR3: TGTGCCAGCACAAACAGGGGCAATGAGCAGTTCTTC. This translates into CASTNRGNEQFF. The V and J genes are TRBV28 and TRBJ2-1; 7 bases match TRBD1. Trimming took 7 bases from V and 6 from J; bases not matched to a gene: 3. The CDR3 covers 12 residues. Germline lookup yields CDR1 MDHEN and CDR2 SYDVKM.

The chain employs TRBV19 and TRBJ2-7; D gene unclear. Germline loops: CDR1 LNHDA, CDR2 SQIVND (reference sequence). This CDR3 contains 15 residues. Trimming pared 3 bases from V and 5 bases from J, leaving 17 bases between. The CDR3 DNA sequence: TGTGCCAGTAGTATGGTATCCGGGTCCCTCAACGAGCAGTACTTC. Amino acids: CASSMVSGSLNEQYF.

V usage is TRBV6-5 and J usage is TRBJ1-5; 7 nucleotides align to TRBD1. V trimming: 6 bases; J trimming: 9 bases; junction bases outside the gene matches: 11. Germline V lookup: CDR1 MNHEY, CDR2 SVGAGI. CDR3 length: 14 residues. Here the CDR3 reads CASRRDSDVGPQHF. CDR3 DNA: TGTGCCAGCAGGAGGGACAGCGACGTCGGGCCCCAGCATTTT.

The chain couples TRBV2 to TRBJ2-5; 10 positions agree with TRBD2. The CDR3 length is 16 residues. Germline values: CDR1 SNHLY, CDR2 FYNNEI. Losses at the gene ends were 7 bases for V and 1 base for J; bases not matched to a gene: 9. In DNA form, the CDR3 reads TGTGCCAGCAATGAGCGGGGGGGCGGCTCCCAAGAGACCCAGTACTTC. Amino acid sequence: CASNERGGGSQETQYF. Complete variable domain (other parts from reference TRBV2 and TRBJ2-5): EPEVTQTPSHQVTQMGQEVILRCVPISNHLYFYWYRQILGQKVEFLVSFYNNEISEKSEIFDDQFSVERPDGSNFTLKIRSTKLEDSAMYFCASNERGGGSQETQYFGPGTRLLVL.

The rearrangement joins TRBV7-9 to TRBJ2-7, with 9 bases fitting TRBD1. Germline V gives CDR1 SEHNR, CDR2 FQNEAQ (reference sequence). CDR3 length: 14 amino acids. After removal of 3 bases from V and 4 bases from J, the junction contained 4 bases not matched to a gene. As DNA, the CDR3 is TGTGCCAGCAGCTTCCGGGACAGGGAGTACGAGCAGTACTTC. This codes for CASSFRDREYEQYF.

This chain links TRBV28 with TRBJ2-5; 8 positions agree with TRBD2. There are 17 residues in the CDR3. Germline loops: CDR1 MDHEN, CDR2 SYDVKM. V lost 0 bases and J lost 0; bases outside the gene matches: 6. Written as DNA, the CDR3 is TGTGCCAGCAGTTTATGGTGGCTAGCGGGCGACCAAGAGACCCAGTACTTC. Protein product: CASSLWWLAGDQETQYF.

The rearrangement uses TRBV7-9 and TRBJ2-1; 8 nucleotides align to TRBD1. Germline V CDR1 and CDR2: SEHNR, FQNEAQ (reference sequence). Trimming cost V 5 bases and J 8 bases; bases outside gene matches: 8. The CDR3 spans 14 residues. The CDR3 DNA reads TGTGCCAGCAGCCCAGGGACAGGTATCGATGAGCAGTTCTTC. Residues: CASSPGTGIDEQFF.

The chain links TRBV7-9 to TRBJ2-5; possibly TRBD1 for D (6 bases). The V gene's germline CDR1 is SEHNR and CDR2 FQNEAQ (reference sequence). The CDR3 covers 13 residues. V lost 5 bases, J lost 3 bases, and 10 bases lay in between. CDR3 DNA sequence: TGTGCCAGCAGCCAGGGGCCAGAAGAGACCCAGTACTTC. Protein product: CASSQGPEETQYF.

The chain employs TRBV5-1 and TRBJ2-2; 9 nucleotides align to TRBD1. The CDR3 covers 16 residues. Germline V CDR1 and CDR2: SGHRS, YFSETQ. After removal of 0 bases from V and 4 bases from J, the junction contained 4 bases not matched to a gene. In nucleotides, the CDR3 is TGCGCCAGCAGCTTGGCCGGGACAGGGTTCACCGGGGAGCTGTTTTTT. It is translated as CASSLAGTGFTGELFF. Drawing the rest from reference TRBV5-1 and TRBJ2-2, the complete variable domain is KAGVTQTPRYLIKTRGQQVTLSCSPISGHRSVSWYQQTPGQGLQFLFEYFSETQRNKGNFPGRFSGRQFSNSRSEMNVSTLELGDSALYLCASSLAGTGFTGELFFGEGSRLTVL.

In the case of this clone: At one end the junction does not follow the germline gene, possibly because of a read error. The chain is built from TRBV7-9 and TRBJ2-4; D ambiguous. CDR3 length: 15 amino acids. Germline-derived CDR1 and CDR2 are SEHNR and FQNEAQ (reference sequence). This CDR3 reads CSSSLYGEAKNIQYF. CDR3 DNA: TGTTCCAGCAGCTTATACGGTGAAGCCAAAAACATTCAGTACTTC.

The J gene is TRBJ2-4, the V gene TRBV4-1; D is unclear. V was shortened by 1 base and J by 11 bases, with 15 bases between the two germline ends. The CDR3 runs to 14 residues. The germline CDR1 and CDR2 sequences are MGHRA and YSYEKL. The CDR3 DNA sequence: TGCGCCAGCAGCCAAGGACCGGGTGTTTTTGTTCAGTACTTC. Its translation is CASSQGPGVFVQYF.

The chain carries TRBV7-6 and TRBJ2-5; D unclear. V was pared by 1 base and J by 3 bases, with 3 bases between. Germline V lookup: CDR1 SGHVS, CDR2 FNYEAQ. This CDR3 is 12 amino acids long. CDR3 amino acids: CASSLVEETQYF. The CDR3 region has the DNA TGTGCCAGCAGCTTAGTCGAAGAGACCCAGTACTTC.